This T cell receptor beta chain is from a study of cytomegalovirus exposure and HLA in healthy donors (dated by TCRdb to 2016 to 2017). At the level of the whole study: According to an earlier analysis of several hundred of the donors, some 180 million T cells yielded roughly 100 million unique TCR beta sequences and about 300 Gb of sequence data. An early release that covered roughly 600 HLA-typed donors contained about 300 gigabases of sequencing data and approximately 85 million unique TCR sequences. Of the roughly 400 genotyped donors, roughly 85% fell in the genetic ancestry cluster associated with self-reported Caucasian donors. The study aimed to test whether cataloging public T cell receptors could reveal signatures of past pathogen exposure. The study used immunosequencing to profile the T cell repertoires of more than 650 subjects and linked those repertoires to cytomegalovirus serostatus. A separate validation cohort of some 130 different subjects was used in addition to the approximately 700-subject first cohort. To predict cytomegalovirus infection status, the study brought together high-throughput TCR immunosequencing, statistical association of individual TCRs with disease status, and machine learning. To study patterns of TCR occurrence, a later analysis re-analyzed previously published TCR beta repertoires from around 670 donors and added high-resolution HLA genotyping. Rather than drawing on any new phenotypic data, the later analysis identified candidate immune exposures from TCR beta sequences and the way those sequences occurred across donors. An earlier analysis of 450 to 750 of the donors used high-throughput TCR beta sequencing to judge whether each TCR beta V gene segment behaved as functional or pseudogenic. Donor age, sex, ethnicity and CMV serostatus were compiled alongside the repertoire data. Genome-wide SNP genotypes for about 65% of the roughly 700 donors were used in a later genetic analysis, which treated that subset as a discovery cohort. Every discovery cohort repertoire had been produced on one sequencing platform. HLA typing included class I and class II loci at four-digit resolution. Typing coverage differed by locus: A, B, C, DRB1 and DQB1 were typed in roughly 629-640 donors, DQA1 in 500 to 550, DPA1 in around 580, and DPB1 in 472. A handful of DR-DQ haplotypes were treated as single units for association and clustering because of strong linkage in the cohort. Across 300 to 400 genotyped donors of the cohort, an average of roughly 200,000 unique TCR beta nucleotide sequences per donor were sequenced, and 15% to 20% of those sequences were non-productive. Broader findings and caveats from the paper: The study gave a list of 150 to 200 TCR beta chains associated with cytomegalovirus. Three of the identified cytomegalovirus-associated TCR beta chains were confirmed in vitro to be specific for cytomegalovirus antigens. A later analysis found that TCR association rates varied across HLA loci, with DRB1 alleles showing the most associated TCRs and HLA-C alleles the fewest. For the cohort, immune exposure information was limited to CMV serostatus. Sequencing depth was assumed to be roughly uniform across donors in the presence/absence analyses, though that assumption may not hold. A later analysis found that HLA-associated TCR beta chains were more clonally expanded and had lower generation probabilities than equally common non-associated chains. While some public TCRs were present in many individuals, most TCR sequences turned up only very rarely across donors. This cohort had only TCR beta chains sequenced, and the lack of alpha or paired-chain data limited which features could be detected. Broadly in line with IMGT annotations, most TCR beta V segments showed up in productive rearrangements about 87% or about 30% of the time in an earlier analysis of about 500 of the donors. Because the 87-base-pair reads could not distinguish some IMGT-functional V segments, including TRBV6-2 and TRBV6-3, those segments were excluded. A later analysis found that most CMV-associated TCR beta chains appeared HLA-restricted, with HLA associations seemingly driven largely by CMV exposure. According to a later genetic analysis, donors in an Asian-associated ancestry cluster had fewer N-insertions in productive TCRs than the roughly 670-donor mean. When HLA alleles, especially DR and DQ, strongly co-occurred, TCR associations were difficult to assign to individual alleles. Correlated functional status among segregating V segments might be attributable to linkage disequilibrium, but an unknown experimental factor could not be ruled out. A later genetic analysis associated a missense DCLRE1C variant with V-gene and J-gene trimming of TCR beta chains, and an independent cohort replicated the association. In a later analysis, about 16,000 TCR beta sequences were associated with specific HLA alleles at a false discovery rate of 0.05. The authors suggested that the approach could potentially be generalized to other disease states and immunological phenotypes. A further reported finding was that TCR beta sequences accurately predicted the HLA-A and HLA-B alleles for most subjects in the first cohort. Because some donors lacked HLA typing at each locus, the association tests relied only on the typed subset. A cluster of highly shared sequence variants was judged likely to be a technical artifact of the sequencing pipeline. The classifier was reported to diagnose cytomegalovirus status with high specificity and sensitivity in both the original cohort and the validation cohort. Seventeen rarely observed V segments, including chromosome 9 orphons, were excluded from the earlier analysis of approximately 500 of the donors because counts were too low. A later analysis reported that several top co-occurrence clusters appeared linked to parvovirus B19, influenza, CMV and Epstein-Barr virus.

The cohort was made up of approximately 670 healthy bone marrow donors. Cohort members were all nominally healthy when sampled, although unrecorded immune exposures were likely present. The donor tested CMV seropositive and was one of the 289 seropositive cohort members. Each donor provided a peripheral blood sample, and peripheral blood mononuclear cells were used for TCR beta sequencing. The Qiagen DNeasy Blood Extraction Kit was used to extract genomic DNA from the blood cell samples. Libraries came from the immunoSEQ multiplex PCR assay. A mixture of 60 forward primers for TCR Vbeta segments and 13 reverse primers for TCR Jbeta segments was used in the multiplex PCR. The CDR3 region of rearranged TCR beta genes was amplified from genomic DNA with a multiplex PCR assay. The Illumina HiSeq System was used to sequence the amplified TCR beta libraries as 87-base-pair reads. Regarding the original processing steps: In a later analysis, 80 million or so unique TCR beta chains were counted across the 500 to 700 repertoires, and about 10 million of these chains were shared by at least two donors. A nearest-neighbor algorithm error-corrected the raw reads and collapsed the reads into unique sequences, merging closely related sequences to remove PCR and sequencing errors. To assign V, D and J gene segments, CDR3 sequences were aligned to IMGT reference sequences. Each retained sequence needed at least a six-nucleotide match to both a V gene segment and a J gene segment. Rearrangements were classified as productive when the CDR3 lacked stop codons and remained in frame with V and J, and all other rearrangements were classified as non-productive. CDR3 was defined by IMGT convention, running from the second conserved V-encoded cysteine to the conserved J-encoded phenylalanine. In an earlier analysis of approximately 590 of the donors, sequences lacking an unambiguous match to a single V gene segment were excluded. An earlier analysis of a few hundred of the donors classified V segments as functional when productive rearrangements were above 56.7% and as segregating when the standard deviation between donors was above 5%. A statistical classification framework was developed to diagnose cytomegalovirus status using the catalog of TCR beta chain sequences. In a later analysis, V and J genes were assigned by comparing TCR nucleotide sequences against IMGT/GENE-DB human TR gene sequences. A later analysis assigned CDR3 sequences and most-parsimonious VDJ recombination scenarios with the TCRdist pipeline. In a later analysis, every TCR beta chain was defined by the combination of its CDR3 amino acid sequence and its V-gene family, and reads without a unique V-gene family were dropped. To address suspected cross-contamination and a sequencing artifact, a later analysis removed over 500 highly shared, low-generation-probability nucleotide sequences. For each public chain, a later analysis derived a clonal expansion index from normalized ranks of inferred template counts within each repertoire. In a later analysis, generation probabilities were computed with a VDJ recombination model fitted to out-of-frame rearrangements, and the resulting probabilities were checked against IGoR. In a later analysis, hypergeometric tests were used to score TCR-TCR, TCR-HLA and TCR-CMV co-occurrence, with a repertoire-size bias correction applied to TCR pairs. In a later analysis, false discovery rates were estimated by permuting HLA or CMV assignments 20 times. In a later analysis, co-occurring TCRs were grouped using DBSCAN, and TCRdist sequence similarity was added for clustering within HLA-allele-positive subsets. Repertoires with fewer than 30,000 or more than 120,000 public chains, plus five repertoires with anomalous nucleotide sharing, were excluded from co-occurrence clustering. TCRdb took this table from immuneACCESS and kept in-frame rearrangements with V and J called. Such tables lack part of the clones; where checked against another copy, unresolved V genes explain under half of the gap, and the rest is unexplained. V and J calls and clone size come straight from that table; D and trimming were deduced from the DNA. The sample profile shows about 90,000 clones; roughly 60% of them were found once. Around 5.5% of the sample is taken by the ten largest.

CDR1 and CDR2 (LNHNV, YYDKDF) derive from the germline V gene (reference sequence). Inclusive of the bounding cysteine and phenylalanine, the CDR3 is 20 residues long. CDR3 DNA is the only sequence kept; it has 60 bases, read in frame from the first base. V lost 1 base and J lost 0 bases, and the count of bases not matched to a germline gene is 12. On this clone itself: It has no known antigen specificity. Per-nucleotide qualities are absent, and no much larger clonotype sits a single base away.

This sequence uses TRBV15 and TRBJ2-4, with 10 middle bases fitting TRBD1. The receptor's source is a woman aged 25-40 years in good health and CMV-seropositive. Sequencing was done on a sample of PBMCs. The nucleotide sequence reads TGTGCCACCAGCAGAGCTACCGGGACAGGGGTCGAGCTAGCCAAAAACATTCAGTACTTC. Its protein is CATSRATGTGVELAKNIQYF. With all but the CDR3 taken from the reference TRBV15 and TRBJ2-4 genes, the full variable domain is: DAMVIQNPRYQVTQFGKPVTLSCSQTLNHNVMYWYQQKSSQAPKLLFHYYDKDFNNEADTPDNFQSRRPNTSFCFLDIRSPGLGDTAMYLCATSRATGTGVELAKNIQYFGAGTRLSVL.